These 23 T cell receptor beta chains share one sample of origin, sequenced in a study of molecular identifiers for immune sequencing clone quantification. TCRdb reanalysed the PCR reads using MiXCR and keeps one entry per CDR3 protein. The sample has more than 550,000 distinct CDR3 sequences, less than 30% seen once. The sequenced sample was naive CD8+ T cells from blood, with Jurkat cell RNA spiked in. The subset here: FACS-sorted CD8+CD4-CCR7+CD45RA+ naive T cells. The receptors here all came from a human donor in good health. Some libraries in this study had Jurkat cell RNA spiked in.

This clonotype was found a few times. CDR3 sequence: CASSPKNQGESYTF. CDR3 nucleotide sequence: TGTGCCAGCAGCCCCAAAAACCAGGGGGAGAGCTACACCTTC. The chain couples TRBV9 to TRBJ1-2, with 7 bases fitting TRBD1. This CDR3 contains 14 residues. The germline V gene has CDR1 SGDLS and CDR2 YYNGEE. V shed 4 bases and J 9 bases; nucleotides not matched to a gene: 12.

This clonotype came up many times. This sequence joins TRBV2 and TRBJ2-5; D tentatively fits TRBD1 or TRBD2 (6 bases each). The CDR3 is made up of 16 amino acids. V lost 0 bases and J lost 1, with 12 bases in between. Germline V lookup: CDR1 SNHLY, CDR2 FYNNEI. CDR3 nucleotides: TGTGCCAGCAGTGAAGCGGAGGGACAACTCCAAGAGACCCAGTACTTC. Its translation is CASSEAEGQLQETQYF.

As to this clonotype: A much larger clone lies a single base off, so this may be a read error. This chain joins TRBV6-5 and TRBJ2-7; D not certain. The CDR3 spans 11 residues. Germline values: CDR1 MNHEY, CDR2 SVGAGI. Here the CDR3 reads CASNYAAEQYF. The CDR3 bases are TGTGCCAGCAATTACGCCGCCGAGCAGTACTTC.

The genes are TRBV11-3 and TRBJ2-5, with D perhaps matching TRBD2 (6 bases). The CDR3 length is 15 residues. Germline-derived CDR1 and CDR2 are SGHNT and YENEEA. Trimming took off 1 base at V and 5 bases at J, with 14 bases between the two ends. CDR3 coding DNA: TGTGCCAGCAGCTTAGGGGGACTGTACGGTGAGACCCAGTACTTC. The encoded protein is CASSLGGLYGETQYF.

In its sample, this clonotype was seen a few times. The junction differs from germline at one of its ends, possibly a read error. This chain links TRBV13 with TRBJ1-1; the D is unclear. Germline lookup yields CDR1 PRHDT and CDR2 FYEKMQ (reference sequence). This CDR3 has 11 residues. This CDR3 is CASSLNQEAIF. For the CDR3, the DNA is TGTGCCAGCAGCTTAAACCAAGAAGCTATCTTT.

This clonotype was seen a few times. The CDR3 loop reads CAISVESSYEQYF. The DNA of the CDR3 is TGTGCCATCAGTGTTGAAAGCTCCTACGAGCAGTACTTC. The chain couples TRBV10-3 to TRBJ2-7; unclear D gene. The germline gives CDR1 ENHRY, CDR2 SYGVKD. The CDR3 runs to 13 residues. Trimming pared 4 bases from V and 0 bases from J, leaving 7 bases between.

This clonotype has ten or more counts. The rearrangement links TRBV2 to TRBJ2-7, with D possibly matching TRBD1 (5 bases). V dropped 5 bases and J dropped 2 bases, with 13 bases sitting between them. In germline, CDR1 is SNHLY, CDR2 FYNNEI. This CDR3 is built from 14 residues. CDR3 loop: CASSRMGRAYEQYF. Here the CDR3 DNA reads TGTGCCAGCAGTAGGATGGGCAGGGCCTACGAGCAGTACTTC.

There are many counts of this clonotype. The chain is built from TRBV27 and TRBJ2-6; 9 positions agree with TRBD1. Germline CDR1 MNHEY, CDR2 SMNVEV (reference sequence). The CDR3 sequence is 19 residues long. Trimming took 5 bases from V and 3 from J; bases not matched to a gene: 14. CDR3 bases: TGTGCCAGCAGTCTTGGCCCGGGACAGGGTGCTGGTGGGGCCAACGTCCTGACTTTC. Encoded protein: CASSLGPGQGAGGANVLTF.

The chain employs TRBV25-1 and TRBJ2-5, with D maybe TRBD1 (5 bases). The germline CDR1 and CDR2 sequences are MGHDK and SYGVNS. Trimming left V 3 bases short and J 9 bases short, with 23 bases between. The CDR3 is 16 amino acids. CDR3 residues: CASSDPRRGAGAPQYF. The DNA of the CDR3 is TGTGCCAGCAGTGACCCCCGCCGTGGGGCTGGAGCGCCCCAGTACTTC.

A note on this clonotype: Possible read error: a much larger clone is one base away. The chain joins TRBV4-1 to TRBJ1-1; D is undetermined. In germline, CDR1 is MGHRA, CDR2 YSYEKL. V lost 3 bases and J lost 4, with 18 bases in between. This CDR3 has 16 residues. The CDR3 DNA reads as TGCGCCAGCAGCCATGATCGGGGTCTTGGTGGCACTGAAGCTTTCTTT. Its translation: CASSHDRGLGGTEAFF.

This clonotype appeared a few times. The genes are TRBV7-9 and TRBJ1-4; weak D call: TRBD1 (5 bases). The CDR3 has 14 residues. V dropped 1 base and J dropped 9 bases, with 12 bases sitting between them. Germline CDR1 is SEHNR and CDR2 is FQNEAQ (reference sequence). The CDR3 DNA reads TGTGCCAGCAGCTTAGAAGATAGGGGAAAAAAACTGTTTTTT. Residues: CASSLEDRGKKLFF.

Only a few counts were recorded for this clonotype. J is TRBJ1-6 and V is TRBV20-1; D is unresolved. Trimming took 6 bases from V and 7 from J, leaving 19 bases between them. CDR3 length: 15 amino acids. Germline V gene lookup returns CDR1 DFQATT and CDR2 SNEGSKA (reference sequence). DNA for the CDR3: TGCAGTGCCCTCCTATTCCGGGCCAAGAATTCACCCCTCCACTTT. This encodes CSALLFRAKNSPLHF.

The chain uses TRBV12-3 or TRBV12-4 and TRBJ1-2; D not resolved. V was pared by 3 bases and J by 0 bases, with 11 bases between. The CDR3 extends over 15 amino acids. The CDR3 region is CASSFTGGPNYGYTF. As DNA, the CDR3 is TGTGCCAGCAGTTTTACCGGCGGCCCTAACTATGGCTACACCTTC.

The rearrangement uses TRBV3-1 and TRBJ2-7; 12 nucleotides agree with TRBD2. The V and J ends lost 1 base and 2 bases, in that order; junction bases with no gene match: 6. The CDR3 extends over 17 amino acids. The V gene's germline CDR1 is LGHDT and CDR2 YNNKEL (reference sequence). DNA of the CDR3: TGTGCCAGCAGCCAAGTCGGACTAGCGGGAAGACCCTACGAGCAGTACTTC. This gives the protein CASSQVGLAGRPYEQYF.

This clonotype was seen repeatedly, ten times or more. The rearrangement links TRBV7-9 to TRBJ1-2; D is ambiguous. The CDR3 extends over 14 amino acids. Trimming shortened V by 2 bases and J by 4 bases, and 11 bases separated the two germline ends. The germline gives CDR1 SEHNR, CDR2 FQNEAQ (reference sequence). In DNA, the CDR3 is TGTGCCAGCAGCTTAACGGGATCCTCCTATGGCTACACCTTC. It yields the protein CASSLTGSSYGYTF. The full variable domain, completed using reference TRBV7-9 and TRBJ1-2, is DTGVSQNPRHKITKRGQNVTFRCDPISEHNRLYWYRQTLGQGPEFLTYFQNEAQLEKSRLLSDRFSAERPKGSFSTLEIQRTEQGDSAMYLCASSLTGSSYGYTFGSGTRLTVV.

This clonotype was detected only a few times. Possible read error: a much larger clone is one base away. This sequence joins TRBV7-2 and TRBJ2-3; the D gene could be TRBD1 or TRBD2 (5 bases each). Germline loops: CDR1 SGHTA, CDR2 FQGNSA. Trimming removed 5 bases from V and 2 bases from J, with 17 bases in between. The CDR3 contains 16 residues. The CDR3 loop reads CASSHPRESNTDTQYF. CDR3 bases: TGTGCCAGCAGCCATCCCAGGGAGAGCAACACAGATACGCAGTATTTT.

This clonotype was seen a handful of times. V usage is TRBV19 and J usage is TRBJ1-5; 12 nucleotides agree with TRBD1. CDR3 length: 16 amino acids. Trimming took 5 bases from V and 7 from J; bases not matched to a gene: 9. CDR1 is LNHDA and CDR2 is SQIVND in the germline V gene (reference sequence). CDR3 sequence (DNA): TGTGCCAGTAGTGCCGGGACAGGGGGCTTAGGGCAGCCCCAGCATTTT. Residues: CASSAGTGGLGQPQHF.

The CDR3 DNA reads as TGTGCCAGCAGTGCCGGGTACGGGGACACTGAAGCTTTCTTT. Translation gives CASSAGYGDTEAFF. The chain combines TRBV27 with TRBJ1-1; no clear D gene. Trimming took off 5 bases at V and 3 bases at J, with 13 bases between the two ends. This CDR3 is 14 amino acids long. Germline CDR1 and CDR2: MNHEY and SMNVEV (reference sequence).

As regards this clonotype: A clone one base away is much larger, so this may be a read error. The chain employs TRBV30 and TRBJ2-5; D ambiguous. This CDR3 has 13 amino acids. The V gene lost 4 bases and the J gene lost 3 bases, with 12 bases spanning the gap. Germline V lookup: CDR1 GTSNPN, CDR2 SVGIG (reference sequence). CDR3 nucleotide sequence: TGTGCCTGGAAGGTTAGCACGGAAGAGACCCAGTACTTC. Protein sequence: CAWKVSTEETQYF.

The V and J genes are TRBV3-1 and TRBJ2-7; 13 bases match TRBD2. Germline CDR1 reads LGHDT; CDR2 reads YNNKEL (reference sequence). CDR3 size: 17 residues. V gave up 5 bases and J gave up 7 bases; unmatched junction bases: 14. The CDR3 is CASSSPAGLAGVQEQYF. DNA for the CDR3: TGTGCCAGCAGCTCACCCGCCGGACTAGCGGGAGTGCAAGAGCAGTACTTC.

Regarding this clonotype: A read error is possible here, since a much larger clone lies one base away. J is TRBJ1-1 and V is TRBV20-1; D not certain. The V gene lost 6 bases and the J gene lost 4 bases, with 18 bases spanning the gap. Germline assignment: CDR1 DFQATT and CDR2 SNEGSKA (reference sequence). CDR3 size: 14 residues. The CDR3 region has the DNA TGCAGTGCAGACACCAAGAAATTGAGCACTGAAGCTTTCTTT. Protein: CSADTKKLSTEAFF.

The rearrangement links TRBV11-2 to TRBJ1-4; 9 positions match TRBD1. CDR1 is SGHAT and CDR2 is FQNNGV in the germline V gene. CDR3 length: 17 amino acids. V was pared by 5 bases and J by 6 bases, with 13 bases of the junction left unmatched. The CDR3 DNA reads TGTGCCAGCAGCCAGACTGAGCCGGGACAGGGTCATGAAAAACTGTTTTTT. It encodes CASSQTEPGQGHEKLFF.

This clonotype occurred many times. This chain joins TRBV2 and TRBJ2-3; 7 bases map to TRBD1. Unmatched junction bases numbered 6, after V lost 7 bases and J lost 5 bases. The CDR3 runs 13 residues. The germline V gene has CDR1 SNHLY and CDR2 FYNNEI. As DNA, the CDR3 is TGTGCCAGCATTCCTCAGGGGGAAGATACGCAGTATTTT. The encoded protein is CASIPQGEDTQYF.